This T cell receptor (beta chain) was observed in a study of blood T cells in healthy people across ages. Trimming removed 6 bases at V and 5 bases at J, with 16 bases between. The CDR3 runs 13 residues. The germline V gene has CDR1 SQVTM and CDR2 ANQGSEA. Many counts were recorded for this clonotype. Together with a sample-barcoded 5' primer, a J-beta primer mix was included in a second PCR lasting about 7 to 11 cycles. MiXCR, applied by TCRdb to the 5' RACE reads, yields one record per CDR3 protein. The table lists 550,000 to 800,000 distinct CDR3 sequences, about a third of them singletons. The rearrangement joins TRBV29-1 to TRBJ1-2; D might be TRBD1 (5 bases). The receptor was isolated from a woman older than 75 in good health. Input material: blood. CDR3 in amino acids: CSVRQPKEYGYTF. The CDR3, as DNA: TGCAGCGTCCGACAGCCTAAGGAGTATGGCTACACCTTC.